These T cell receptor beta chains were read from a single sample in a study of T cells in Graves' hyperthyroidism and ophthalmopathy. Via MiXCR, TCRdb re-called the multiplex PCR reads, giving one row per CDR3 protein. Counted here are about 600,000 distinct CDR3 sequences, roughly 16% occurring once; the ten biggest clones make up 2.5% to 4%. The sequencing sample was made of blood. These receptors were taken from a woman aged 40 to 50 with Graves' ophthalmopathy. Each CDR3 is given with its conserved first and last residue. The order of the fields is J gene, clone size, V gene, D gene, CDR3 DNA, CDR3 protein. D genes are given only for firm matches. Part of the rows lack a size; the others show once, few, many or a class for expanded clones.

j_gene: TRBJ2-5
abundance: few
v_gene: TRBV5-1
d_gene: TRBD2
CDR3nt: TGCGCCAGCAGCTCCGGAGCGGGATCACAAGAGACCCAGTACTTC
CDR3aa: CASSSGAGSQETQYF

j_gene: TRBJ1-1
abundance: NA
v_gene: TRBV18
d_gene: TRBD1
CDR3nt: TGTGCCAGCTCACCACCGGGCAGGGGGTGGACTGAAGCTTTCTTT
CDR3aa: CASSPPGRGWTEAFF

j_gene: TRBJ2-7
abundance: many
v_gene: TRBV20-1
d_gene: NA
CDR3nt: TGCAGTGCTAGAGATCCCACAGGTATCCACTACGAGCAGTACTTC
CDR3aa: CSARDPTGIHYEQYF

j_gene: TRBJ1-1
abundance: NA
v_gene: TRBV20-1
d_gene: NA
CDR3nt: TGCAGTGCTAGAGATCTCGGCGGAGAAGCTTTCTTT
CDR3aa: CSARDLGGEAFF

j_gene: TRBJ1-6
abundance: few
v_gene: TRBV27
d_gene: NA
CDR3nt: TGTGCCAGCAGTTTACGGGGGCAGGGTAATAATTCACCCCTCCACTTT
CDR3aa: CASSLRGQGNNSPLHF

j_gene: TRBJ2-3
abundance: NA
v_gene: TRBV6-1
d_gene: TRBD1
CDR3nt: TGTGCCAGCAGTGATTTCCGAGACAGGGTTCAAGATACGCAGTATTTT
CDR3aa: CASSDFRDRVQDTQYF

j_gene: TRBJ2-1
abundance: many
v_gene: TRBV2
d_gene: TRBD2
CDR3nt: TGTGCCAGCAGGTCGAGCGGGAGTGGGTACAATGAGCAGTTCTTC
CDR3aa: CASRSSGSGYNEQFF

j_gene: TRBJ2-3
abundance: many
v_gene: TRBV11-2
d_gene: NA
CDR3nt: TGTGCCAGCAGCCCCGCGGGATTCGCGACAGATACGCAGTATTTT
CDR3aa: CASSPAGFATDTQYF

j_gene: TRBJ2-7
abundance: NA
v_gene: TRBV2
d_gene: NA
CDR3nt: TGTGCCAGCAGCTTAGTCAGGGCAGCCTACGAGCAGTACTTC
CDR3aa: CASSLVRAAYEQYF

j_gene: TRBJ2-1
abundance: NA
v_gene: TRBV20-1
d_gene: TRBD1
CDR3nt: TGCAGTGCTAGCGGACAGGGACACAATGAGCAGTTCTTC
CDR3aa: CSASGQGHNEQFF

j_gene: TRBJ2-1
abundance: NA
v_gene: TRBV7-9
d_gene: NA
CDR3nt: TGTGCCAGCAGTACCGCTCAGGGCAAAACTCGCTACAATGAGCAGTTCTTC
CDR3aa: CASSTAQGKTRYNEQFF

j_gene: TRBJ1-1
abundance: many
v_gene: TRBV5-1
d_gene: NA
CDR3nt: TGCGCCAGCAGCTTGGTTCCGGGGAACACTGAAGCTTTCTTT
CDR3aa: CASSLVPGNTEAFF

j_gene: TRBJ1-1
abundance: few
v_gene: TRBV7-3
d_gene: NA
CDR3nt: TGTGCCAGCAGCTTAATTACCAGGGTGACGGCCCAGGGTTTTCTTAGGTTCATGAACACTGAAGCTTTCTTT
CDR3aa: CASSLITRVTAQGFLRFMNTEAFF

j_gene: TRBJ1-2
abundance: NA
v_gene: TRBV29-1
d_gene: NA
CDR3nt: TGCAGCGTTGAGGTGGGCGGGAGTGGCTACACCTTC
CDR3aa: CSVEVGGSGYTF

j_gene: TRBJ2-5
abundance: many
v_gene: TRBV2
d_gene: NA
CDR3nt: TGTGCCAGCGGAAAAGGGGTGGGGGAGACCCAGTACTTC
CDR3aa: CASGKGVGETQYF

j_gene: TRBJ1-5
abundance: few
v_gene: TRBV5-1
d_gene: NA
CDR3nt: TGCGCCAGCAGCAGAGGGGGGGGCGAGGGTCAGCCCCAGCATTTT
CDR3aa: CASSRGGGEGQPQHF

j_gene: TRBJ1-1
abundance: many
v_gene: TRBV3-1
d_gene: NA
CDR3nt: TGTGCCAGCAGCCAAGACCCCGGGAGACGTGCTTTCTTT
CDR3aa: CASSQDPGRRAFF

j_gene: TRBJ1-2
abundance: NA
v_gene: TRBV7-2
d_gene: NA
CDR3nt: TGTGCCAGCAGCTTATTATACTCACCGTTCGCCTTC
CDR3aa: CASSLLYSPFAF

j_gene: TRBJ2-3
abundance: many
v_gene: TRBV12-3/TRBV12-4
d_gene: TRBD2
CDR3nt: TGTGCCAGCAGTTTGACCTTAGCGGGGGGGCCCAGAGATACGCAGTATTTT
CDR3aa: CASSLTLAGGPRDTQYF

j_gene: TRBJ2-6
abundance: many
v_gene: TRBV6-1
d_gene: NA
CDR3nt: TGTGCCAGCAGGGACAGCTCTGGGGCCAACGTCCTGACTTTC
CDR3aa: CASRDSSGANVLTF

j_gene: TRBJ2-1
abundance: many
v_gene: TRBV5-1
d_gene: NA
CDR3nt: TGCGCCAGCAGCTTGGCGCCAGGGAACTACAATGAGCAGTTCTTC
CDR3aa: CASSLAPGNYNEQFF

j_gene: TRBJ2-4
abundance: NA
v_gene: TRBV28
d_gene: TRBD1
CDR3nt: TGTGCCAGCAGTTTATGGGACAGGGAGTGGGACATTCAGTACTTC
CDR3aa: CASSLWDREWDIQYF

j_gene: TRBJ2-7
abundance: many
v_gene: TRBV7-9
d_gene: TRBD1
CDR3nt: TGTGCCAGCAGCGGTGACAGGGAACCCTCCTACGAGCAGTACTTC
CDR3aa: CASSGDREPSYEQYF

j_gene: TRBJ2-1
abundance: many
v_gene: TRBV11-2
d_gene: TRBD2
CDR3nt: TGTGCCAGCAGCCCCCCCGGGGGGGGGTGGAATGAGCAGTTCTTC
CDR3aa: CASSPPGGGWNEQFF

j_gene: TRBJ2-2
abundance: many
v_gene: TRBV7-2
d_gene: NA
CDR3nt: TGTGCCAGCAGCTTATTTCAAAGGGGTATCGGAGCCGGGGAGCTGTTTTTT
CDR3aa: CASSLFQRGIGAGELFF

j_gene: TRBJ1-1
abundance: many
v_gene: TRBV5-1
d_gene: NA
CDR3nt: TGTGCCAGCTCACCACCGGGGGGGAACACTGAAGCTTTCTTT
CDR3aa: CASSPPGGNTEAFF

j_gene: TRBJ2-1
abundance: many
v_gene: TRBV29-1
d_gene: NA
CDR3nt: TGCAGCGTTGAAGGAGGTCTAGGAAGGTATAATGAGCAGTTCTTC
CDR3aa: CSVEGGLGRYNEQFF

j_gene: TRBJ1-5
abundance: NA
v_gene: TRBV7-2
d_gene: TRBD1
CDR3nt: TGTGCTACGGGCTCGGGACAGGTCCGTCCCCAGCATTTT
CDR3aa: CATGSGQVRPQHF

j_gene: TRBJ2-6
abundance: NA
v_gene: TRBV7-2
d_gene: NA
CDR3nt: TGTGCCAGCAGCTTAGATATTTACCCCCCTGGGGCCAACGTCCTGACTTTC
CDR3aa: CASSLDIYPPGANVLTF

j_gene: TRBJ2-1
abundance: NA
v_gene: TRBV5-1
d_gene: NA
CDR3nt: TGCGCCAGCAGCCGGGACACGTCCCGGGAGCAGTTCTTC
CDR3aa: CASSRDTSREQFF

j_gene: TRBJ1-1
abundance: NA
v_gene: TRBV7-9
d_gene: NA
CDR3nt: TGTGCCAGCAGCACGGGAGCGAACACTGAAGCTTTCTTT
CDR3aa: CASSTGANTEAFF

j_gene: TRBJ2-3
abundance: many
v_gene: TRBV7-2
d_gene: TRBD1
CDR3nt: TGTGCCAGCAGCGTATGGGACAGTAGCACAGATACGCAGTATTTT
CDR3aa: CASSVWDSSTDTQYF

j_gene: TRBJ1-5
abundance: NA
v_gene: TRBV11-2
d_gene: NA
CDR3nt: TGTGCCAGCAGCCCCGGGGGGGGGAACAATCAGCCCCAGCATTTT
CDR3aa: CASSPGGGNNQPQHF

j_gene: TRBJ1-5
abundance: many
v_gene: TRBV27
d_gene: NA
CDR3nt: TGTGCCAGCAGTTTTACAGGGCGTAGCAATCAGCCCCAGCATTTT
CDR3aa: CASSFTGRSNQPQHF

j_gene: TRBJ2-2
abundance: NA
v_gene: TRBV11-2
d_gene: TRBD1
CDR3nt: TGTGCCAGCAGCTCCACCCTTTGGGACAGGCGCGGGGAGCTGTTTTTT
CDR3aa: CASSSTLWDRRGELFF

j_gene: TRBJ1-1
abundance: NA
v_gene: TRBV4-1
d_gene: TRBD1
CDR3nt: TGCGCCAGCAGCCTCCTTGGCAGGGGGTATACTGAAGCTTTCTTT
CDR3aa: CASSLLGRGYTEAFF

j_gene: TRBJ2-5
abundance: few
v_gene: TRBV20-1
d_gene: NA
CDR3nt: TGCAGTGCTCAAAGGGACTCAGGGACCCAGTACTTC
CDR3aa: CSAQRDSGTQYF

j_gene: TRBJ2-7
abundance: many
v_gene: TRBV11-2
d_gene: NA
CDR3nt: TGTGCCAGCAGCCCCAACAGGGACCCCTACGAGCAGTACTTC
CDR3aa: CASSPNRDPYEQYF

j_gene: TRBJ2-1
abundance: many
v_gene: TRBV2
d_gene: TRBD2
CDR3nt: TGTGCCAGCAGTTCAACTAGCGGAGGAGATAGCTCCTACAATGAGCAGTTCTTC
CDR3aa: CASSSTSGGDSSYNEQFF

j_gene: TRBJ2-2
abundance: few
v_gene: TRBV5-1
d_gene: TRBD2
CDR3nt: TGCGCCAGCAGCTTATGGCGGGAGGGCGTCACCGGGGAGCTGTTTTTT
CDR3aa: CASSLWREGVTGELFF

j_gene: TRBJ2-2
abundance: NA
v_gene: TRBV29-1
d_gene: NA
CDR3nt: TGCAGCGTTGTTGGAGCGGGCGGGGAGCTGTTTTTT
CDR3aa: CSVVGAGGELFF

j_gene: TRBJ2-1
abundance: few
v_gene: TRBV28
d_gene: TRBD1
CDR3nt: TGTGCCAGCGCCCCGGGGACAGGGTCCTACAATGAGCAGTTCTTC
CDR3aa: CASAPGTGSYNEQFF

j_gene: TRBJ2-1
abundance: NA
v_gene: TRBV18
d_gene: NA
CDR3nt: TGTGCCAGCTCACCCGACACAGGGAGGGATGAGCAGTTCTTC
CDR3aa: CASSPDTGRDEQFF

j_gene: TRBJ2-7
abundance: many
v_gene: TRBV3-1
d_gene: TRBD2
CDR3nt: TGTGCCAGCAGCCAGAGTAGCGGGAGCTCCTACGAGCAGTACTTC
CDR3aa: CASSQSSGSSYEQYF

j_gene: TRBJ1-2
abundance: NA
v_gene: TRBV27
d_gene: NA
CDR3nt: TGTGCCAGCAGTCAAACAGGGTTAGGCTACACCTTC
CDR3aa: CASSQTGLGYTF

j_gene: TRBJ1-5
abundance: NA
v_gene: TRBV11-2
d_gene: TRBD1
CDR3nt: TGTGCCAGCAGCTTAGGCGGGACAGGGGATCGAAATAGCAATCAGCCCCAGCATTTT
CDR3aa: CASSLGGTGDRNSNQPQHF

j_gene: TRBJ2-5
abundance: many
v_gene: TRBV6-1
d_gene: TRBD2
CDR3nt: TGTGCCAGCAGACTAGCGGGGGGACAAGAGACCCAGTACTTC
CDR3aa: CASRLAGGQETQYF

j_gene: TRBJ1-2
abundance: NA
v_gene: TRBV5-1
d_gene: NA
CDR3nt: TGCGCCAGCAGCTTTGGGACGATTGATGGCTACACCTTC
CDR3aa: CASSFGTIDGYTF

j_gene: TRBJ1-6
abundance: NA
v_gene: TRBV5-1
d_gene: NA
CDR3nt: TGCGCCAGCAGCCCGGAGGGAAATTCACCCCTCCACTTT
CDR3aa: CASSPEGNSPLHF

j_gene: TRBJ1-6
abundance: many
v_gene: TRBV13
d_gene: NA
CDR3nt: TGTGCCAGCAGCTTAAAGGGTAATTCACCCCTCCACTTT
CDR3aa: CASSLKGNSPLHF

j_gene: TRBJ2-7
abundance: many
v_gene: TRBV30
d_gene: NA
CDR3nt: TGTGCCTATTCCAGGGTCTACGAGCAGTACTTC
CDR3aa: CAYSRVYEQYF

j_gene: TRBJ2-1
abundance: NA
v_gene: TRBV6-1
d_gene: NA
CDR3nt: TGTGCCAGCGGATCGGACAATGAGCAGTTCTTC
CDR3aa: CASGSDNEQFF

j_gene: TRBJ2-3
abundance: many
v_gene: TRBV2
d_gene: TRBD1
CDR3nt: TGTGCCAGCAGTGTAGGGACAGGGGGCGGTGTGGATACGCAGTATTTT
CDR3aa: CASSVGTGGGVDTQYF

j_gene: TRBJ2-5
abundance: many
v_gene: TRBV10-3
d_gene: NA
CDR3nt: TGTGCCATCAGTGAGGCGGACAGCGGACTGGAGACCCAGTACTTC
CDR3aa: CAISEADSGLETQYF

j_gene: TRBJ1-4
abundance: NA
v_gene: TRBV5-1
d_gene: NA
CDR3nt: TGCGCCAGCAGCTTGGAAGCCCCGGAATTACTGTTTTTT
CDR3aa: CASSLEAPELLFF

j_gene: TRBJ2-7
abundance: many
v_gene: TRBV12-3/TRBV12-4
d_gene: TRBD2
CDR3nt: TGTGCCAGCGGCGGGAGGAGCTCCTACGAGCAGTACTTC
CDR3aa: CASGGRSSYEQYF

j_gene: TRBJ2-7
abundance: many
v_gene: TRBV20-1
d_gene: NA
CDR3nt: TGCAGTGCCCGCTCCGGAGGGTCAGGCTACGAGCAGTACTTC
CDR3aa: CSARSGGSGYEQYF